The present T cell receptor beta chain was sequenced within a study of CD8 T cells in Susac syndrome. Random hexamers were used to reverse transcribe an amount of about 0.5 to 1 ug RNA. Amplification of TCR beta CDR3 spanned 54 Vbeta and 13 Jbeta via immunoSEQ multiplex PCR. Via MiXCR, TCRdb re-called the immunoSEQ multiplex PCR reads, giving one row per CDR3 protein. The table includes some 100,000 distinct CDR3 sequences, 95% detected once. This CDR3 comprises 11 residues. CDR1 SQVTM and CDR2 ANQGSEA come from the germline V gene. The receptor comes from a human donor with Susac syndrome. The chain employs TRBV29-1 and TRBJ2-3; D uncertain. The sequenced material came from CD8+ T cells from PBMCs. The CDR3 DNA reads TGCAGTACTCCTCTAGGGGATACGCAGTATTTT. This encodes CSTPLGDTQYF.